Detailed here is one T cell receptor (beta chain). Its antigen is unidentified. Germline assignment: CDR1 SNHLY and CDR2 FYNNEI. Deletions cut 3 bases from V and 2 bases from J, with 9 bases between. There are 14 residues in the CDR3. This record belongs to a study of cytomegalovirus exposure and HLA in healthy donors. Broader study findings: The study put some 160 TCR beta chains on its list as cytomegalovirus-associated. With later analysis, a missense DCLRE1C variant became linked to TCR beta V- and J-gene trimming. Later on, an analysis found that several of the most significant clusters appeared to be linked to common viral pathogens, which included parvovirus B19.

The PCR had 60 Vbeta and 13 Jbeta primers. Using immunoSEQ multiplex PCR, the repertoire was profiled, and TCRdb retains in-frame clones only, with some absent. The table lists more than 150,000 clones, less than 90% of them singletons. The source of this sequence is a girl under 18 in good health and CMV-seropositive. The sequenced sample was PBMCs. This chain links TRBV2 with TRBJ2-3; D gene ambiguous. CDR3 in amino acids: CASSDNTPTDTQYF. The CDR3 bases are TGTGCCAGCAGTGATAACACACCCACAGATACGCAGTATTTT.